A selection of T cell receptor beta chains follows, all from one sample in a study of T-cell memory formation after mild COVID-19. TCRdb analysed the 5' RACE reads with MiXCR anew, one entry per CDR3 protein. Of about 390,000 distinct CDR3 sequences listed, about 21% are singletons. Sample: PBMCs or a T cell subset sorted from them (not recorded which). The receptors here all came from an adult woman who had mild COVID-19 (a few samples of this study predate the infection). Cell type and time point are not known. CDR3s include the opening cysteine and the closing phenylalanine or tryptophan. The D gene is left open where the match is weak. Clone size, where shown, is once, few, many, or a class for clones that have expanded.

TRBV27	TRBJ2-5	-	-	TGTGCCAGCAGTTTATTGTACTCAGGGAGGGGGCAAGAGACCCAGTACTTC	CASSLLYSGRGQETQYF
TRBV24-1	TRBJ2-4	TRBD1	-	TGTGCCACCAGTGAGCCAGACAGGGTCGGCAAAAACATTCAGTACTTC	CATSEPDRVGKNIQYF
TRBV5-1	TRBJ1-4	-	few	TGCGCCAGCAGCCGGGGGCGGGAGGCAACTAATGAAAAACTGTTTTTT	CASSRGREATNEKLFF
TRBV12-3/TRBV12-4	TRBJ1-1	-	few	TGTGCCAGCAGCCTGACAGCCATGAACACTGAAGCTTTCTTT	CASSLTAMNTEAFF
TRBV6-6	TRBJ2-1	TRBD2	few	TGTGCCAGCAGACCCCCAGGACTAGCGGCGAATGAGCAGTTCTTC	CASRPPGLAANEQFF
TRBV6-5	TRBJ1-2	-	-	TGTGCCAGCAGTTACTCTAGACTGGGGGGGGTCTATGGCTACACCTTC	CASSYSRLGGVYGYTF
TRBV2	TRBJ1-2	-	few	TGTGCCAGCAGTGAATGGTCCGAACCCTATGGCTACACCTTC	CASSEWSEPYGYTF
TRBV7-9	TRBJ2-7	-	-	TGTGCCAGCAGCCGGTCGCCCGAGAGCTCCTACGAGCAGTACTTC	CASSRSPESSYEQYF
TRBV27	TRBJ2-1	-	-	TGTGCCAGCAGTTTATCCCCTCTCGCGGGGGAGCAGTTCTTC	CASSLSPLAGEQFF
TRBV30	TRBJ1-2	-	-	TGTGCCTGGAGTGTTACTTATGGCTACACCTTC	CAWSVTYGYTF
TRBV10-3	TRBJ2-1	TRBD2	-	TGTGCCGCAGGGACTAGCGGGGTAAATGAGCAGTTCTTC	CAAGTSGVNEQFF
TRBV12-3/TRBV12-4	TRBJ1-1	-	few	TGTGCCAGCAGGCAACCTCCGGGGGGGAACACTGAAGCTTTCTTT	CASRQPPGGNTEAFF
TRBV3-1	TRBJ2-3	-	few	TGTGCCAGCAGCCAAGATAGGGGGGTCACAGATACGCAGTATTTT	CASSQDRGVTDTQYF
TRBV19	TRBJ2-7	-	-	TGTGCCAGTAGCACGGCCGGGACCGAAACCTACGAGCAGTACTTC	CASSTAGTETYEQYF
TRBV29-1	TRBJ2-5	TRBD1	-	TGCAGCGTCGCCACAGGGGGTATGGAGACCCAGTACTTC	CSVATGGMETQYF
TRBV6-5	TRBJ1-1	-	few	TGTGCCAGCAGTTACTCGGATGGGGGAGCTTTTACTGAAGCTTTCTTT	CASSYSDGGAFTEAFF
TRBV7-9	TRBJ2-1	TRBD2	-	TGTGCCAGCAGACCTAGCGGGGGGGCCTACAATGAGCAGTTCTTC	CASRPSGGAYNEQFF
TRBV6-4	TRBJ2-3	TRBD2	-	TGTGCCAGCAGTGAAGGGGCTAGCGGTGCCACAGATACGCAGTATTTT	CASSEGASGATDTQYF
TRBV7-9	TRBJ2-5	-	-	TGTGCCAGCAGCGCGGCTGGTAGGGGACTCGGGGAGACCCAGTACTTC	CASSAAGRGLGETQYF
TRBV29-1	TRBJ2-7	-	few	TGCAGCGTTGAAGTTCAGACTCTCTCCGGTTACGAGCAGTACTTC	CSVEVQTLSGYEQYF
TRBV20-1	TRBJ1-1	-	many	TGCAGTGCTAGGGGGGTACCACCGAACACTGAAGCTTTCTTT	CSARGVPPNTEAFF
TRBV18	TRBJ1-2	-	few	TGTGCCAGCTCACCAGAAAGGACGCCTAACTATGGCTACACCTTC	CASSPERTPNYGYTF
TRBV5-1	TRBJ2-7	-	-	TGCGCCAGCAGCTTGAATGAGGGACTCTACGAGCAGTACTTC	CASSLNEGLYEQYF
TRBV7-8	TRBJ2-7	TRBD2	few	TGTGCCAGCAGCTTAGCGGCGGCTAGCGGGGGCGTATCCTACGAGCAGTACTTC	CASSLAAASGGVSYEQYF
TRBV2	TRBJ2-6	-	-	TGTGCCAGCAGGAGCTCGAGTCGTGGGGCCAACGTCCTGACTTTC	CASRSSSRGANVLTF
TRBV20-1	TRBJ2-3	-	-	TGCAGTGCTAGTACCCCCACCACAGATACGCAGTATTTT	CSASTPTTDTQYF
TRBV7-9	TRBJ1-1	-	many	TGTGCCAGCAGCTTAGGAGGGAGCGATAACACTGAAGCTTTCTTT	CASSLGGSDNTEAFF
TRBV6-5	TRBJ2-7	-	-	TGTGCCAGCCAAATCCAAGGGGGCGGGACCTACGAGCAGTACTTC	CASQIQGGGTYEQYF